A selection of T cell receptor beta chains follows, all from one sample in a study of radiation and T cells in renal cell carcinoma. Clones were read by immunoSEQ multiplex PCR, and TCRdb kept only the in-frame ones, dropping some. This table holds about 9,300 clones, around 63% found once. Here the sequenced sample was tumor tissue, taken from a patient whose treatment included radiotherapy and nephrectomy. The receptors come from a woman between 50 and 59 years old with renal cell carcinoma. CDR3s include the opening cysteine and the closing phenylalanine or tryptophan. A D gene is named only where the DNA matches it firmly. For some rows the clone size is stated as once, few or many, or as a class when expanded; others skip it.

CDR3 protein,CDR3 DNA,D gene,J gene,clone size,V gene
CASSYIAGGEQFF,TGTGCCAGCAGTTACATAGCCGGGGGTGAGCAGTTCTTC,-,TRBJ2-1,-,TRBV6-5
CASSQDERAGRGYTF,TGCGCCAGCAGCCAAGATGAAAGGGCAGGGCGAGGCTACACCTTC,-,TRBJ1-2,-,TRBV4-1
CASSEDIGDTEAFF,TGCGCCAGCAGCGAGGACATTGGGGATACTGAAGCTTTCTTT,-,TRBJ1-1,few,TRBV5-1
CASSLATQDSLPYYEQYF,TGTGCCAGCAGCTTAGCTACCCAGGACAGTCTTCCCTACTACGAGCAGTACTTC,-,TRBJ2-7,-,TRBV7-2
CASSTGTGTDTQYF,TGTGCCAGCAGTACCGGGACAGGGACAGATACGCAGTATTTT,TRBD1,TRBJ2-3,few,TRBV6-4
CASSQGGLAGNEQFF,TGTGCCAGCAGCCAAGGGGGGCTAGCGGGAAATGAGCAGTTCTTC,TRBD2,TRBJ2-1,-,TRBV7-9
CASSIVGGQPQHF,TGTGCCAGTAGTATAGTAGGGGGTCAGCCCCAGCATTTT,-,TRBJ1-5,-,TRBV19
CASSLTSGNTDTQYF,TGTGCCAGCAGCTTGACTAGCGGGAACACAGATACGCAGTATTTT,TRBD2,TRBJ2-3,once,TRBV7-2
CASSPDGMWGEQYF,TGTGCCAGCAGCCCCGACGGTATGTGGGGCGAGCAGTACTTC,-,TRBJ2-7,-,TRBV7-2
CAWSKTSTQETQYF,TGTGCCTGGAGCAAGACTAGTACCCAAGAGACCCAGTACTTC,-,TRBJ2-5,few,TRBV30
CASSLRGIGNIQYF,TGCGCCAGCAGCTTGAGGGGGATTGGGAACATTCAGTACTTC,-,TRBJ2-4,-,TRBV5-1
CAWSVRWTTYFTDTQYF,TGTGCCTGGAGTGTACGATGGACAACCTACTTCACAGATACGCAGTATTTT,-,TRBJ2-3,-,TRBV30
CASTMTENQPQHF,TGTGCCAGCACCATGACAGAAAATCAGCCCCAGCATTTT,-,TRBJ1-5,few,TRBV6-6
CASSYSGTGNNEQFF,TGTGCCAGCAGTTACTCGGGGACAGGGAACAATGAGCAGTTCTTC,TRBD1,TRBJ2-1,-,TRBV6-5
CASSPGTRIYNEQFF,TGTGCCAGCAGTCCCGGGACTCGGATTTACAATGAGCAGTTCTTC,-,TRBJ2-1,-,TRBV6-5
CASSIFTASDRYNGYTF,TGTGCCAGTAGTATATTCACCGCCTCGGATAGGTATAATGGCTACACCTTC,-,TRBJ1-2,-,TRBV19
CASSLYSGTNGYTF,TGTGCCAGCAGCCTGTACTCCGGGACCAATGGCTACACCTTC,-,TRBJ1-2,few,TRBV14
CATITRDTYEQYF,TGTGCCACCATTACCCGGGACACCTACGAGCAGTACTTC,-,TRBJ2-7,-,TRBV28
CAISDGAGYTF,TGTGCCATCAGTGACGGAGCGGGCTACACCTTC,-,TRBJ1-2,-,TRBV10-3
CASSLVDNEKLFF,TGTGCCAGCAGCTTGGTTGATAATGAAAAACTGTTTTTT,-,TRBJ1-4,-,TRBV5-6
CASSPRWREVDTQYF,TGTGCCAGCAGCCCACGGTGGCGGGAGGTGGATACGCAGTATTTT,TRBD2,TRBJ2-3,-,TRBV27
CASSEELYSGNTIYF,TGTGCCAGCAGTGAAGAGTTATACTCTGGAAACACCATATATTTT,-,TRBJ1-3,-,TRBV6-1
CASSFHGRNTGELFF,TGTGCCAGCAGCTTCCACGGCCGGAACACCGGGGAGCTGTTTTTT,-,TRBJ2-2,-,TRBV7-2
CASTTPSINNEQFF,TGTGCCAGCACCACCCCTTCCATAAACAATGAGCAGTTCTTC,-,TRBJ2-1,-,TRBV27
CASSQGRTSGLNEQFF,TGCGCCAGCAGCCAAGGTAGGACTAGCGGGCTTAATGAGCAGTTCTTC,TRBD2,TRBJ2-1,-,TRBV4-1
CASSIKGQATDTQYF,TGTGCCAGTAGTATAAAGGGACAGGCCACAGATACGCAGTATTTT,TRBD1,TRBJ2-3,once,TRBV19
CASSGQGSGNTIYF,TGTGCCAGCTCAGGACAGGGCTCTGGAAACACCATATATTTT,TRBD1,TRBJ1-3,-,TRBV18
CASSGRDASSYNEQFF,TGCGCCAGCAGTGGGAGGGACGCGAGCTCCTACAATGAGCAGTTCTTC,TRBD2,TRBJ2-1,-,TRBV4-3
CATTGGPTYEQYF,TGTGCCACCACGGGAGGGCCTACTTACGAGCAGTACTTC,TRBD2,TRBJ2-7,-,TRBV28
CASSLQPTATTDTQYF,TGCGCCAGCAGCTTACAACCGACAGCTACCACAGATACGCAGTATTTT,-,TRBJ2-3,-,TRBV5-1
CASSLGTSGGLLFNEQFF,TGCGCCAGCAGCTTGGGGACTAGCGGGGGGCTTCTGTTCAATGAGCAGTTCTTC,TRBD2,TRBJ2-1,-,TRBV5-1
CASSEEAGWRPQHF,TGTGCCAGCAGTGAAGAGGCAGGGTGGCGGCCCCAGCATTTT,-,TRBJ1-5,-,TRBV6-1
CASSPIGGTTDTQYF,TGTGCCAGCAGCCCCATTGGCGGAACCACAGATACGCAGTATTTT,-,TRBJ2-3,-,TRBV14
CASSISGGAYNEQFF,TGTGCCAGCAGCATTAGCGGGGGGGCCTACAATGAGCAGTTCTTC,TRBD2,TRBJ2-1,-,TRBV7-9
CASSIRGHYGYTF,TGTGCCAGCAGTATCCGGGGCCACTATGGCTACACCTTC,-,TRBJ1-2,-,TRBV28
CASSQGLAGVNEQFF,TGTGCCAGCAGCCAAGGACTAGCGGGAGTTAATGAGCAGTTCTTC,TRBD2,TRBJ2-1,-,TRBV7-2
CSAGIAEAFF,TGCAGTGCTGGAATAGCTGAAGCTTTCTTT,-,TRBJ1-1,-,TRBV20-1
CASSFPPIQGNQPQHF,TGTGCCAGCAGTTTCCCGCCCATCCAGGGGAATCAGCCCCAGCATTTT,-,TRBJ1-5,-,TRBV28
CASSLDGAEGFNNEQFF,TGTGCCAGCAGCTTAGATGGGGCCGAGGGCTTTAACAATGAGCAGTTCTTC,-,TRBJ2-1,few,TRBV7-3
CASSRTSGSYNEQFF,TGTGCCAGCAGCCGAACTAGCGGGAGTTACAATGAGCAGTTCTTC,TRBD2,TRBJ2-1,-,TRBV4-2
CASSRGLESGNTIYF,TGTGCCAGCAGCCGCGGACTCGAGTCTGGAAACACCATATATTTT,-,TRBJ1-3,-,TRBV5-6
CASRRTGTGVGEQYF,TGTGCCAGCAGGCGTACCGGGACAGGGGTAGGGGAGCAGTACTTC,TRBD1,TRBJ2-7,-,TRBV11-2
CASMNQVGAGSPLHF,TGTGCCAGTATGAATCAGGTCGGGGCCGGTTCACCCCTCCACTTT,-,TRBJ1-6,-,TRBV19
CASSQERDIRATQYF,TGCGCCAGCAGCCAAGAGCGGGACATCAGGGCGACCCAGTACTTC,-,TRBJ2-5,few,TRBV4-3
CASSLVGGRSYEQYF,TGTGCCAGCAGTTTAGTAGGGGGTCGGTCCTACGAGCAGTACTTC,-,TRBJ2-7,-,TRBV28
CASTQTSGRYEQYF,TGTGCCAGCACCCAAACTAGCGGTAGATACGAGCAGTACTTC,TRBD2,TRBJ2-7,-,TRBV7-2
CASSLRTGQRKLNYGYTF,TGTGCCAGCAGTTTAAGAACGGGACAGCGAAAACTTAACTATGGCTACACCTTC,TRBD1,TRBJ1-2,-,TRBV28